Sequencing of this T cell receptor (beta chain) was carried out in a study of blood T cell repertoires in COVID-19. Overall study: Samples of COVID-19 (acute and convalescent) were obtained from the United States, Italy and Spain. T cells, B-cell-depleted T cells, or PBMCs provided the cDNA or gDNA that served as material.

This clone was detected only once. Original processing notes: Researchers report that nucleated cell counts were estimated from reference gene primer amplification. The data were produced by immunoSEQ multiplex PCR, yet TCRdb's version contains in-frame clones alone and is incomplete. That table gives V, J and clone size, and the DNA gave D and trimming. The sample has around 330,000 clones; 85% are singletons. Cohorts were based on clinical histories the participants reported. The sequencing input was PBMCs or T cells enriched from blood (not recorded which). This receptor was obtained from a young woman who had been exposed to COVID-19.

The CDR3 sequence: CASSYAPGYEQYF. CDR3 coding DNA: TGTGCCAGCAGCTATGCCCCAGGCTACGAGCAGTACTTC. J is TRBJ2-7 and V is TRBV6-5; D not resolved. The CDR3 extends over 13 amino acids. Germline CDR1 MNHEY, CDR2 SVGAGI. The V end was cut by 6 bases, the J end by 3 bases, with 12 bases between.